This TCR beta chain comes out of a study of blood T cell repertoires in COVID-19 (dated by TCRdb to the early 2020s). Some background on the complete study: Samples covering the acute and convalescent phases of COVID-19 were provided by collaborators in the United States, Italy and Spain. The prospective study material was composed of cDNA or gDNA derived from T cells, B-cell-depleted T cells, or PBMCs. Deeply sampled blood TCRbeta repertoires from subjects exposed to, actively infected with, or recovered from COVID-19 were included in the dataset. The repertoires were released in a freely available public database intended as a resource for research on the immune response to SARS-CoV-2. The samples were drawn from two sources: the first 160 participants of the ongoing ImmuneRACE study, and 1,254 subjects contributed by 6 global collaborators. A de-identified subject ID, COVID-19 status, age in years and sex were almost always included in the sample metadata. Where available, HLA class I and class II types were taken from metadata supplied by the sample provider and were not determined by assay-based typing.

What the study reported, not specific to this receptor: The amount of clinical and demographic metadata varied by source and participant and was provided uncurated.

The immunoSEQ Assay, a bias-controlled multiplex PCR, was used to amplify TCRbeta CDR3 regions from genomic DNA. The original pipeline was this. Nucleated cell counts per sample were estimated from amplification of reference gene primers within the assay. Sequence reads were collapsed and filtered to measure the absolute abundance of every unique TCRbeta CDR3 rearrangement. For each sample, productive Simpson clonality was calculated by taking the square root of Simpson's diversity index across productive rearrangements. The source is immuneACCESS, and TCRdb retained only in-frame sequences with V and J called. Part of the clones is not carried over; for the studies checked, unresolved V genes explain less than half of this, and the remainder is unexplained. V, J and clone size are taken as reported in that table, and D and trimming were inferred from the DNA itself. The sample data list almost 200,000 clones, and 80% to 90% of these were observed just once. The ten largest clonotypes hold 6.5% to 9% of the sample.

With regard to this clone: Its antigen remains unidentified. Within one base of it there is no much larger clone, and no base qualities were kept.

Sequences MNHNS (CDR1) and SASEGT (CDR2) are obtained from the germline V gene. There are 14 amino acids in the CDR3, from cysteine to phenylalanine inclusive. Here the CDR3 DNA is all that survives: 42 bases in frame from base 1. V ends up 3 bases short and J 15 bases short, with an unmatched junction base count of 9. Enrolling through a virtual design, the prospective study's participants ranged in age from roughly 18 to 95 years and lived across roughly 23 United States geographic areas. To assign participants to cohorts, the prospective study relied on clinical history that participants themselves reported in a screening survey and a study questionnaire. Recovered participants in ImmuneRACE Cohort 3 were defined as having two consecutive negative NP/OP PCR tests, clearance from a healthcare professional, or resolution of symptoms. In the prospective study, whole blood, serum and a nasopharyngeal or oropharyngeal swab were collected from each participant by mobile phlebotomists. Participants in the prospective study had the option to provide additional blood draws and questionnaires over an approximately 2-month period. Before DNA extraction, blood samples from the prospective study were shipped at room temperature or frozen.

The sequenced sample consisted of PBMCs or T cells enriched from blood (not recorded which). The sequence links TRBV6-1 to TRBJ1-6, and TRBD1 aligns with 9 junction nucleotides. The TCR sequence derives from a woman between 18 and 30 years old who had recovered from COVID-19. The base sequence is TGTGCCAGCAGTGACCCGGGACAGGGAATGCTCCTCCACTTT. Its coded protein is CASSDPGQGMLLHF.